These T cell receptor beta chains were read from a single sample in a study of cytomegalovirus exposure and HLA in healthy donors. Data came from immunoSEQ multiplex PCR; TCRdb stores just in-frame clones and leaves some out. The sample shows about 83,000 clones, roughly 76% of them seen only once. The sequenced material came from PBMCs. The receptors come from a woman in her 30s in good health and CMV-seronegative. Both conserved end residues are part of each CDR3. The order of the fields is J gene, CDR3 length, V gene, CDR3 protein.

j_gene: TRBJ1-3; len: 15; v_gene: TRBV10-2; CDR3aa: CASSESEDSGNTIYF
j_gene: TRBJ1-1; len: 12; v_gene: TRBV7-9; CDR3aa: CASSPSVFEAFF
j_gene: TRBJ1-1; len: 14; v_gene: TRBV19; CDR3aa: CASTRTGLNTEAFF
j_gene: TRBJ2-7; len: 13; v_gene: TRBV6-5; CDR3aa: CASSVPGGHEQYF
j_gene: TRBJ1-2; len: 16; v_gene: TRBV28; CDR3aa: CASRSPGQGLEYGYTF
j_gene: TRBJ1-1; len: 16; v_gene: TRBV4-2; CDR3aa: CASSQEIGAVKLEAFF
j_gene: TRBJ2-1; len: 16; v_gene: TRBV7-2; CDR3aa: CASSSPTSGIGGEQFF
j_gene: TRBJ1-2; len: 13; v_gene: TRBV7-6; CDR3aa: CASSLPGGNGYTF
j_gene: TRBJ2-1; len: 15; v_gene: TRBV5-1; CDR3aa: CASSSVQGVKNEQFF
j_gene: TRBJ2-4; len: 15; v_gene: TRBV5-4; CDR3aa: CASSSTGTGKNIQYF
j_gene: TRBJ2-7; len: 12; v_gene: TRBV7-2; CDR3aa: CASSLVTSVHYF
j_gene: TRBJ2-7; len: 17; v_gene: TRBV19; CDR3aa: CASSRGLAGGSSYEQYF
j_gene: TRBJ1-4; len: 12; v_gene: TRBV5-1; CDR3aa: CASSYRGEKLFF
j_gene: TRBJ2-2; len: 16; v_gene: TRBV27; CDR3aa: CASSSTSRGNTGELFF
j_gene: TRBJ2-1; len: 14; v_gene: TRBV27; CDR3aa: CASSLRQGRPEQFF
j_gene: TRBJ2-3; len: 15; v_gene: TRBV7-8; CDR3aa: CASSRRTSATDTQYF
j_gene: TRBJ2-3; len: 15; v_gene: TRBV28; CDR3aa: CASSPGGRGADTQYF
j_gene: TRBJ2-7; len: 13; v_gene: TRBV2; CDR3aa: CASSRQLSYEQYF
j_gene: TRBJ2-5; len: 16; v_gene: TRBV4-2; CDR3aa: CASSPTGGSLRETQYF
j_gene: TRBJ2-7; len: 15; v_gene: TRBV27; CDR3aa: CASSSGTGGPEEQYF